The text below deals with one TCR beta chain. The antigen is not known. The sample is drawn from a study of cytomegalovirus exposure and HLA in healthy donors. For the study at large: The use of the same platform for the 95 to 150 validation repertoires and the 550 to 850 first-cohort repertoires was reported by a later analysis.

This CDR3 contains 13 residues. CDR1 is MNHEY and CDR2 is SVGAGI in the germline V gene. Deletions cut 8 bases from V and 1 base from J, with 11 bases between. Study-wide points: A later analysis found first-cohort TCR clusters tended to co-occur in the 90 to 150 validation repertoires. Listed as cytomegalovirus-associated were 150 or so TCR beta chains.

Data came from immunoSEQ multiplex PCR; TCRdb stores just in-frame clones and leaves some out. The sample lists under 300,000 clones, 65% to 90% occurring once. Sequencing was performed on PBMCs. The chain uses TRBV6-5 and TRBJ1-1, with a possible D match to TRBD1 (5 bases). This receptor was obtained from a young woman in good health and CMV-seronegative. CDR3 loop: CASSGLRNTEAFF. The CDR3 DNA is TGTGCCAGCTCGGGACTGAGGAACACTGAAGCTTTCTTT.